The TCR beta chain under discussion was sequenced for a study of T cells in Graves' hyperthyroidism and ophthalmopathy (dated by TCRdb to the late 2010s). At the level of the whole study: Peripheral blood samples were taken at the time of initial diagnosis, prior to any treatment. To identify TCR V-J signatures that set the groups apart, the researchers used a discovery cohort of 100 patients, made up of roughly 45 with Graves' ophthalmopathy and about 60 with stable Graves' hyperthyroidism. Prospective prediction of ophthalmopathy was tested in an independent validation cohort of 18 to 20 hyperthyroidism patients and 15 to 17 patients who later progressed to ophthalmopathy. For training and testing, the 80 to 100 patients in the discovery cohort were randomly divided in a 7:3 ratio. In addition, the study compared T-cell repertoires in thyroid tissue and in blood from five to seven Graves' hyperthyroidism patients. After blood sampling, hyperthyroidism patients were treated with methimazole at a starting dose of 30 mg daily, and ophthalmopathy patients were treated with high-dose intravenous methylprednisolone. The paper describes TCR Vbeta CDR3 sequencing of about 140 peripheral blood samples, made up of around 41 ophthalmopathy patients, some 80 hyperthyroidism patients and 17 progressor patients.

Stable Graves' hyperthyroidism was defined as the absence of progression to ophthalmopathy over 18 months of follow-up. Hyperthyroidism patients were newly diagnosed, with disease duration under 2 months, and aged 18 to 65 years. Exclusion was applied to patients with uncontrolled infections, other autoimmune diseases, pregnancy or lactation. Diagnoses were based on clinical symptoms, serum thyroxine and TRAb, thyroid ultrasound and orbital computed tomography. Ficoll-Paque density gradient centrifugation was used to isolate PBMCs from around 9.1 ml of fresh peripheral blood. Trizol reagent was used to extract total RNA, and RNA quality was then checked on an Agilent 2100 Bioanalyzer. Study-level results and caveats: Blood samples also contained most of the expanded thyroid clonotypes (frequency above 0.001), which suggests that blood repertoires may reflect thyroid immune responses. Sample size was not statistically predetermined, and investigators were not blinded to group allocation. During validation, the model predicted progression to ophthalmopathy a median of roughly six months ahead of onset, with almost 71% sensitivity and 72.22% specificity. Ophthalmopathy was separated from stable hyperthyroidism by a 13 V-J signature model, with around 90% sensitivity and about 84% specificity obtained in cross-validation and 80%/75% obtained in testing.

This clonotype was seen ten or more times. Its target antigen remains unknown. One base away there is no much larger clone; base qualities are not given. V gives up 6 bases and J gives up 2 bases, and the segment between their germline ends measures 8 bases. The CDR3 holds 13 amino acids from the cysteine to the phenylalanine. Only the CDR3 region is kept as DNA, spanning 39 bases read in frame from base 1. The TCR beta CDR3 regions were amplified from the RNA transcripts. The first round of RT-PCR for the TCR CDR3 was performed with the HTBI primer set and the Qiagen OneStep RT-PCR kit. A second multiplex PCR round built the libraries, followed by size selection and purification. Paired-end sequencing of the libraries was performed with 100 bp reads on an Illumina HiSeq2000. The authors' analysis ran thus. SOAPnuke was used to process the raw data, throwing out any read that contained adapters or uncalled bases, had a mean Phred below 15, or lacked an exact constant-primer or identifier match. COPE v1.2.5 was used to merge the high-quality paired reads, and each unique nucleotide sequence was defined as a clonotype. MiTCR v1.1 was used to align the clonotypes against IMGT TRBV, TRBD and TRBJ reference segments. The analysis included only V-J combinations with a frequency above 0.0001, which together covered around 99% of the repertoires. The TCS score was defined as the ratio of F50 (clonal expansion) to E x V (chaos), calculated using BLOSUM62-based TCRdist between CDR3 peptides within each V-J. Welch's t-statistics and random forest reduced fewer than 600 V-J features to 13, which were used in a naive Bayes classifier (R e1071). In TCRdb, the public reads were trimmed at Q25 with fastp and aligned with MiXCR, with productive beta chains retained. Identical CDR3 proteins give one entry, which carries the most common genes and DNA. These V and J calls derive from TCRdb rather than the authors' analysis. The sample has approximately 360,000 distinct CDR3 sequences on record, roughly 25% of them singletons. Clones ranked in the top ten supply around 79% of the sample.

The clonotype originates from a man aged 45 to 65 with Graves' hyperthyroidism. Sequenced material: blood. The rearrangement combines TRBV12-3 or TRBV12-4 with TRBJ2-1; the D gene is not confidently resolved. The CDR3 protein sequence reads: CASRDRTYNEQFF. The sequenced DNA is TGTGCCAGCAGGGATAGGACCTACAATGAGCAGTTCTTC.